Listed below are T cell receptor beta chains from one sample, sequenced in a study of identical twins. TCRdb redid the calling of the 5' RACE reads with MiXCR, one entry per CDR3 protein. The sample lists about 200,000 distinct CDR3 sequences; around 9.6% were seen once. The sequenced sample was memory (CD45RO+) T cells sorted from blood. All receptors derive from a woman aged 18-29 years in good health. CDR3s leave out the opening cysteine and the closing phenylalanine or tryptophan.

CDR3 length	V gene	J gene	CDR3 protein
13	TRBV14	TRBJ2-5	ASSQDQVFSETQY
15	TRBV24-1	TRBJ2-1	ATSDGGLAASYNEQF
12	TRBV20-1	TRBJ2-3	SASGGASTDTQY
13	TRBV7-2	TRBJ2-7	ASSSIAGGRYEQY
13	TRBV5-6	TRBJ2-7	ASSLHPDRVPEQY
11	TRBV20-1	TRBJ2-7	SAKTGGWYEQY
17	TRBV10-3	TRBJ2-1	AISEFGLAGTGSYNEQF
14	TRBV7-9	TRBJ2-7	ASSFEQGKVSYEQY
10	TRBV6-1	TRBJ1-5	ASSNSLQPQH
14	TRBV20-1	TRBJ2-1	SASAYGSGSSIEQF
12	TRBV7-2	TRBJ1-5	ASSQGPGNQPQH
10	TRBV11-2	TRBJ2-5	ASRLVGGTQY
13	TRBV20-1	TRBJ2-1	SARVASGGYNEQF
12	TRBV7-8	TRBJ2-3	ASSLGRNTDTQY
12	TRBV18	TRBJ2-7	ASSPRTQSNEQY
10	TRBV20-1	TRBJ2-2	SANAGTGELF
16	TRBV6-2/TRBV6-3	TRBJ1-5	ASNPRQGLGYSNQPQH
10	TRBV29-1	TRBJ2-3	SVGQGGGTQY
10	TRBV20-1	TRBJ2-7	SAKGTRYEQY
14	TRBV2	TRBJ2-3	ASSTRGGLAPDTQY
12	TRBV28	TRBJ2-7	ASTLGTSLQEKY
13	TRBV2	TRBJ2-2	ASMPGQDLGGELF
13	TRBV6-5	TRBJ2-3	ASSSPSHTAATQY
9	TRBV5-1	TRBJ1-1	ASRTGSEAF
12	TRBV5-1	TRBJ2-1	ASSLEYSNNEQF
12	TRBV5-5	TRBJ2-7	ASSGWAVSYEQY
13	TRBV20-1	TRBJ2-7	SAAKGQGISYEQY
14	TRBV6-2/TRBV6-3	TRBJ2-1	ASSYFGGPVYNEQF
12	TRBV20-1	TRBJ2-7	SAVTGGFIYEQY
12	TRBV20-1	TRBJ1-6	SATTRDVPSPLH
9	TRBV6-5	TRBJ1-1	ATRGVSEAF
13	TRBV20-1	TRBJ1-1	SARSTGGGNAEAF
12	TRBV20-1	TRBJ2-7	SAILIGSSYEQY
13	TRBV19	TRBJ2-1	ASSIGTTPYNEQF
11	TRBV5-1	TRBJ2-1	ASTPSSYNEQF
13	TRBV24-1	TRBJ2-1	ATSGGQGEINEQF
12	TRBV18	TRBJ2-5	ASSPPPGRETQY
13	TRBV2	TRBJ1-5	ASSESDGSRQPQH
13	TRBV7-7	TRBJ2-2	ASSSDSPNTGELF
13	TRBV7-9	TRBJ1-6	ATRGKVNDNSPLH
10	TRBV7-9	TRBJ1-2	ASSLEDRGYT
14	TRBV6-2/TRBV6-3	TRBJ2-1	ASRQAGTVPYNEQF
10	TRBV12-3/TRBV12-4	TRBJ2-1	ASTLGRNEQF
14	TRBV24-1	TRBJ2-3	ATSDVAGLPPDTQY
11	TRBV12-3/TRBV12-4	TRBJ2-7	ASSLHRGGEQY
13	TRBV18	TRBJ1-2	ASSPTEGRFYGYT
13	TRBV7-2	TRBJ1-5	ASSRGPTGGQPQH
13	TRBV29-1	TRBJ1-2	SVIPTGKTLGGYT
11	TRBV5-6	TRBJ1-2	ASRLQNTYGYT
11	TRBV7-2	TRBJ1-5	ASSLDIGQPQH
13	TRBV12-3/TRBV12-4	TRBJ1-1	ASSFSTPGATEAF
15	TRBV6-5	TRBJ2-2	ASNSLRGQTNTGELF
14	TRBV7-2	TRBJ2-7	ASSLDHSGRLYEQY
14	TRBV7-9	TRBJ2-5	ASSREGQAKSETQY
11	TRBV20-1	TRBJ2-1	SATVGGLDEQF